The sequence of this TCR beta chain was determined in a study of cytomegalovirus exposure and HLA in healthy donors. Study observations and caveats: Other equally common chains were less clonally expanded than HLA-associated TCR beta chains, a later analysis showed.

Both 60 Vbeta primers and 13 Jbeta primers went into the PCR. Assay used: immunoSEQ multiplex PCR; TCRdb lists only in-frame clones, some missing. The sample shows some 170,000 clones, roughly 80% of them seen only once. Though probably carrying unrecorded immune exposures, donors were nominally healthy at sampling. As concerns this clone: Its antigen remains unidentified.

V was cut by 3 bases and J by 4 bases, with 11 bases left in between. From germline, CDR1 is SGDLS and CDR2 YYNGEE. The CDR3 loop spans 15 amino acids. The chain has TRBV9 and TRBJ1-6, with D perhaps matching TRBD1 (5 bases). This clonotype was obtained from a man between 45 and 60 years old in good health and CMV-seropositive. Sequencing input: PBMCs. The DNA of the CDR3 is TGTGCCAGCAGCGGGGGGGGAACGTATAATTCACCCCTCCACTTT. Residues: CASSGGGTYNSPLHF.